The 14 T cell receptor beta chains given below trace back to one sample, sequenced in a study of molecular identifiers for immune sequencing clone quantification. TCRdb processed the PCR reads anew with MiXCR; each CDR3 protein has one entry. The repertoire holds 60,000 to 70,000 distinct CDR3 sequences, roughly 18% seen once, with over 1.3% in the top ten. Sequencing used naive CD8+ T cells from blood, with Jurkat cell RNA spiked in. The subset denotes: FACS-sorted CD8+CD4-CCR7+CD45RA+ naive T cells. The receptors shown here come from a human donor in good health. Some libraries in this study had Jurkat cell RNA spiked in.

In this sample, this clonotype turned up a few times. The CDR3 DNA reads TGTGCCAGCAGTTCGGGACTGGAAGGGACCCAGTACTTC. It translates to CASSSGLEGTQYF. This chain joins TRBV12-3 or TRBV12-4 and TRBJ2-5, with D tentatively TRBD2 (6 bases). This CDR3 spans 13 amino acids. The germline V and J ends were trimmed by 4 bases and 7 bases, with 13 bases remaining between them.

This clonotype was found a few times. V usage is TRBV5-1 and J usage is TRBJ2-1; TRBD2 matches at 12 bases. Looked up from germline, CDR1 is SGHRS and CDR2 is YFSETQ. Trimming at V came to 0 bases and at J to 0 bases, leaving 13 bases not matched to a gene. This CDR3 is built from 21 residues. CDR3: CASSLAPTSGSLMSSYNEQFF. DNA for the CDR3: TGCGCCAGCAGCTTGGCTCCGACTAGCGGGAGTTTAATGAGCTCCTACAATGAGCAGTTCTTC.

As regards this clonotype: A read error may be the cause here, since a much bigger clone is one base away. This rearrangement joins TRBV20-1 to TRBJ2-4; TRBD2 matches at 16 bases. The CDR3 consists of 18 residues. The V gene's germline CDR1 is DFQATT and CDR2 SNEGSKA (reference sequence). The V gene end was trimmed by 4 bases and the J gene end by 5 bases; junction bases not matched to a gene: 11. This chain's CDR3 is CSAKPGLAGGPAENIQYF. Here the CDR3 DNA reads TGCAGTGCTAAACCGGGACTAGCGGGAGGGCCCGCCGAAAACATTCAGTACTTC.

This clonotype was picked up a small number of times. The chain joins TRBV11-3 to TRBJ1-4; tentatively, D is TRBD1 (6 bases). The germline V gene has CDR1 SGHNT and CDR2 YENEEA. This CDR3 is 15 amino acids long. V was clipped by 6 bases and J by 0 bases, with 11 bases between them. CDR3 sequence: CASRQRGATNEKLFF. CDR3 DNA: TGTGCCAGCAGGCAAAGGGGGGCAACTAATGAAAAACTGTTTTTT.

This clonotype was counted a few times. This sequence may be a read error, since a much larger clone differs from it by one base. This chain uses TRBV4-1 with TRBJ1-4, with a tentative D call TRBD1 (5 bases). CDR3 length: 16 amino acids. Trimming took 4 bases from V and 5 from J, leaving 17 bases between them. Germline V gives CDR1 MGHRA, CDR2 YSYEKL. CDR3 sequence: CASSPRQPKTNEKLFF. CDR3 nucleotides: TGCGCCAGCAGCCCACGACAGCCCAAGACGAATGAAAAACTGTTTTTT.

This clonotype came up many times. The chain uses TRBV3-1 and TRBJ2-5; D is uncertain. V lost 0 bases to trimming and J lost 1 base, with 6 bases between them. The CDR3 consists of 14 residues. Germline CDR1 LGHDT, CDR2 YNNKEL (reference sequence). The CDR3: CASSQENSQETQYF. In DNA form, the CDR3 reads TGTGCCAGCAGCCAAGAGAACTCCCAAGAGACCCAGTACTTC.

Ten or more counts support this clonotype. The rearrangement uses TRBV7-9 and TRBJ2-7; TRBD1 is a possible D gene (5 bases). V lost 5 bases and J lost 2, with 19 bases in between. Germline V gene data show CDR1 as SEHNR and CDR2 as FQNEAQ (reference sequence). The CDR3 contains 16 residues. CDR3 region: CASSPPSSLGPYEQYF. DNA of the CDR3: TGTGCCAGCAGCCCACCTTCGTCTTTGGGGCCCTACGAGCAGTACTTC.

In the case of this clonotype: One end of the junction is discordant with germline, which a read error may explain. This chain connects TRBV29-1 to TRBJ2-3; possibly TRBD1 or TRBD2 for D (5 bases each). CDR1 SQVTM and CDR2 ANQGSEA come from the germline V gene. The CDR3 is 15 residues long. The CDR3 is CSVEEVFGTTDTPYF. The CDR3, as DNA: TGCAGCGTTGAGGAAGTTTTTGGGACCACAGATACGCCGTATTTT.

This clonotype was counted ten times or more. The chain joins TRBV7-2 to TRBJ1-1; TRBD1 matches at 9 bases. The J segment lost 5 bases and the V segment lost 2 bases, leaving 6 bases of the junction unmatched. The CDR3 length is 15 residues. Germline V gives CDR1 SGHTA, CDR2 FQGNSA. CDR3 sequence: CASSLTGTGITEAFF. The CDR3 coding sequence is TGTGCCAGCAGCTTAACCGGGACAGGGATTACTGAAGCTTTCTTT.

The sample holds a few counts of this clonotype. The chain has TRBV27 and TRBJ1-6; TRBD1 matches at 9 bases. The CDR3 extends over 15 amino acids. Germline V gives CDR1 MNHEY, CDR2 SMNVEV (reference sequence). J gave up 12 bases and V 6 bases, and 12 bases lay outside the gene matches. The CDR3 protein is CASSLTGQGIVPLHF. The CDR3 DNA reads TGTGCCAGCAGCCTAACGGGACAGGGAATCGTACCCCTCCACTTT.

This clonotype was detected many times. The J gene is TRBJ2-7, the V gene TRBV4-2, with 7 positions matching TRBD2. Trimming at V came to 0 bases and at J to 2 bases, leaving 10 bases not matched to a gene. Germline V CDR1 and CDR2: LGHNA, YNFKEQ. This CDR3 contains 17 residues. The CDR3 nucleotides are TGTGCCAGCAGCCAAGATTTCCCAGCGGGGACTCCCTACGAGCAGTACTTC. Amino acids: CASSQDFPAGTPYEQYF.

About this clonotype itself: This may arise from a read error, as a much more abundant clone is one base away. The chain couples TRBV24-1 to TRBJ2-2; D possibly corresponds to TRBD1 (6 bases). Germline loops: CDR1 KGHDR, CDR2 SFDVKD. The CDR3 loop spans 15 amino acids. Here the CDR3 reads CATSDADRLTRELFF. The CDR3 nucleotides are TGTGCCACCAGTGACGCGGACAGACTCACCCGGGAGCTGTTTTTT.

The J gene is TRBJ1-1, the V gene TRBV3-1; TRBD1 is a possible D gene (5 bases). This CDR3 is built from 15 residues. Germline CDR1 reads LGHDT; CDR2 reads YNNKEL (reference sequence). V was pared by 0 bases and J by 10 bases, with 18 bases between. The CDR3 spells CASSQDGAEAPGAFF. Written as DNA, the CDR3 is TGTGCCAGCAGCCAAGATGGGGCGGAGGCCCCAGGAGCTTTCTTT.

This clonotype was counted at least ten times. This sequence joins TRBV7-9 and TRBJ2-1, with 10 positions matching TRBD2. Per the germline V gene, CDR1 is SEHNR and CDR2 is FQNEAQ (reference sequence). Unmatched junction bases numbered 10, after V lost 1 base and J lost 1 base. CDR3 length: 19 residues. As DNA, the CDR3 is TGTGCCAGCAGCTTAGTGTCTAGCGGGAGCGGTAGTTCCTACAATGAGCAGTTCTTC. Translated, it gives CASSLVSSGSGSSYNEQFF.